These T cell receptor beta chains were read from a single sample in a study of CD8 T cells in Susac syndrome. Using its own MiXCR run on the immunoSEQ multiplex PCR reads, TCRdb lists one record per CDR3 protein. The data contain roughly 200,000 distinct CDR3 sequences, just under 95% of them singletons. Sequencing was carried out using CD4+ T cells from PBMCs. All receptors derive from a human donor in good health. Both conserved end residues are trimmed from each CDR3.

TRBJ2-4 TRBV20-1 12 SAVDRVYRNIQY
TRBJ2-5 TRBV12-3/TRBV12-4 13 ASSFGASSKETQY
TRBJ1-2 TRBV28 9 ATTGLNGYT
TRBJ2-1 TRBV11-2 14 ASSSLRGRGYNEQF
TRBJ2-5 TRBV30 12 AWDRQRGQETQY
TRBJ2-7 TRBV15 9 APRQGYEQY
TRBJ1-1 TRBV20-1 11 SAGTVLNTEAF
TRBJ1-2 TRBV27 12 ASSFRRRDYGYT
TRBJ2-2 TRBV3-1 14 ASSQVAGVNTGELF
TRBJ2-2 TRBV23-1 12 ASSHGAHTGELF
TRBJ2-1 TRBV6-2/TRBV6-3 11 ASSYLSSLVQF
TRBJ1-2 TRBV28 12 ASSRTGTGRGYT
TRBJ2-1 TRBV14 9 ASSQFREQF
TRBJ2-1 TRBV20-1 9 SARSAHEQF
TRBJ2-7 TRBV20-1 13 SALILDRAHYEQY
TRBJ1-2 TRBV30 14 AWSEPTGNMGYGYT
TRBJ1-5 TRBV30 11 AWTPDRNQPQH
TRBJ2-7 TRBV2 12 ASREGQGMTEQY
TRBJ1-1 TRBV3-1 10 ASSHPDRGAF
TRBJ1-4 TRBV28 13 ASSFSGTGNEKLF
TRBJ1-2 TRBV28 9 ASGISYGYT
TRBJ2-1 TRBV29-1 9 RLGTVHEQF
TRBJ2-3 TRBV7-2 11 ASSWRYTDTQY
TRBJ2-3 TRBV5-1 13 ASSSSGRGTDTQY
TRBJ2-5 TRBV7-9 15 ASSLSPAGRVVKTQY
TRBJ1-1 TRBV30 10 AWSTGDTEAF
TRBJ1-4 TRBV30 11 AATGGANEKLF
TRBJ2-1 TRBV29-1 10 SGLAGLNEQF
TRBJ2-5 TRBV30 12 AWTRAPQGKTQY
TRBJ2-7 TRBV12-3/TRBV12-4 13 ASRTDTLSSYEQY